A single sample is the source of the 6 T cell receptor beta chains below, sequenced in a study of T cell changes during pregnancy in multiple sclerosis. Repertoires were generated with immunoSEQ multiplex PCR, while TCRdb's copy carries only in-frame clones and drops some. Altogether about 69,000 clones are present, about 91% being singletons, with the ten largest covering 0.25% to 0.3%. The starting material was CD4+ T cells from peripheral blood mononuclear cells, obtained in the third trimester of pregnancy. The receptors originated from a female donor in good health, enrolled as a control in a pregnancy study.

The chain couples TRBV7-6 to TRBJ1-3; TRBD1 might be the D (5 bases). The CDR3 runs 14 residues. CDR1 is SGHVS and CDR2 is FNYEAQ in the germline V gene. Deletions cut 1 base from V and 8 bases from J, with 12 bases between. The CDR3 reads CASSLELGGDTIYF. CDR3 DNA sequence: TGTGCCAGCAGCTTAGAATTGGGAGGGGACACCATATATTTT.

CDR3 in amino acids: CASGHRLYNEQFF. Here the CDR3 DNA reads TGTGCTAGTGGACACAGGTTATACAATGAGCAGTTCTTC. V usage is TRBV12-5 and J usage is TRBJ2-1, with D perhaps matching TRBD1 (5 bases). Germline loops: CDR1 LGHNT, CDR2 FRNRAP. V shed 6 bases and J shed 4 bases, with 10 bases lying between them. The CDR3 is 13 amino acids.

The chain recombines TRBV5-1 with TRBJ2-7, with D possibly TRBD1 on 5 matching bases. The V end lost 4 bases, the J end lost 2 bases, and 10 bases lay between the germline ends. Germline lookup yields CDR1 SGHRS and CDR2 YFSETQ. The CDR3 covers 13 residues. The CDR3 bases are TGCGCCAGCAGCCAAACAGGTCCCTACGAGCAGTACTTC. Its translation is CASSQTGPYEQYF.

This clone was seen once. The chain combines TRBV23-1 with TRBJ1-2; TRBD1 is a possible D gene (5 bases). TRBV23-1 counts as an open reading frame of uncertain function. Trimming removed 2 bases at V and 6 bases at J, with 7 bases between. This CDR3 has 12 amino acids. The CDR3, as DNA: TGCGCCAGCAGTCAAGCAGGGAATGGCTACACCTTC. Translating it yields CASSQAGNGYTF.

This chain links TRBV10-3 with TRBJ2-3; TRBD2 agrees at 8 bases. After removal of 0 bases from V and 1 base from J, the junction contained 6 bases not matched to a gene. The CDR3 runs 17 residues. CDR1 ENHRY and CDR2 SYGVKD come from the germline V gene. CDR3 sequence: CAISESGTRGGTDTQYF. The DNA of the CDR3 is TGTGCCATCAGTGAGTCTGGGACTAGGGGGGGCACAGATACGCAGTATTTT.

The genes are TRBV7-2 and TRBJ1-5; D not resolved. The CDR3 covers 14 residues. CDR1 is SGHTA and CDR2 is FQGNSA in the germline V gene. The V and J ends lost 1 base and 4 bases respectively, with 8 bases between them. For the CDR3, the DNA is TGTGCCAGCAGCTTAGTGCAACAGAATCAGCCCCAGCATTTT. It translates to CASSLVQQNQPQHF.